A selection of T cell receptor beta chains follows, all from one sample in a study of blood T cell repertoires in COVID-19. Assay used: immunoSEQ multiplex PCR; TCRdb lists only in-frame clones, some missing. This sample yields hundreds of thousands of clones, of which more than 85% are seen a single time; about 1.5% belongs to the top ten. The material sequenced was PBMCs or T cells enriched from blood (not recorded which). Source of these receptors: a woman between 45 and 65 years old who had recovered from COVID-19. The CDR3 runs from the conserved cysteine through the conserved F or W.

TRBV3-1/TRBV3-2	TRBJ1-1	15	CASSKKTVMNTEAFF
TRBV5-4	TRBJ2-5	15	CASSDTSGRTETQYF
TRBV6-5	TRBJ1-4	16	CASSYLDGTAYEKLFF
TRBV2	TRBJ2-7	15	CASSNRGWSSYEQYF
TRBV7-9	TRBJ1-6	14	CASSREEYNSPLHF
TRBV29-1	TRBJ2-3	14	CSVLQLATTDTQYF
TRBV5-6	TRBJ1-1	14	CASSKTGDLGEAFF
TRBV30	TRBJ2-2	14	CAWRELAGFGELFF
TRBV4-2	TRBJ2-7	14	CASSQDQPSNEQYF
TRBV14	TRBJ2-5	17	CASSQDRGGRAEETQYF
TRBV27	TRBJ1-4	14	CASSLYGTNEKLFF
TRBV5-6	TRBJ2-7	16	CASSLTGREIFHEQYF
TRBV3-1/TRBV3-2	TRBJ1-3	15	CASSQGAYSGNTIYF
TRBV28	TRBJ2-1	15	CASSLGLATYNEQFF
TRBV19	TRBJ1-1	16	CASSPGTGRVNTEAFF
TRBV4-3	TRBJ2-7	14	CASSKRESSYEQYF
TRBV27	TRBJ1-4	14	CASSFNRFGEKLFF
TRBV2	TRBJ2-1	13	CASSDQGTNEQFF
TRBV28	TRBJ1-5	15	CASSPNGQLNQPQHF
TRBV7-3	TRBJ2-2	16	CASSSSGHGLTGELFF
TRBV6-5	TRBJ2-7	15	CASSVTATSLYEQYF
TRBV5-1	TRBJ2-1	14	CASSLRGGSNEQFF
TRBV12-3/TRBV12-4	TRBJ2-7	13	CASSGDRSREQYF
TRBV5-5	TRBJ2-3	13	CASSPFGPDTQYF
TRBV3-1/TRBV3-2	TRBJ2-7	14	CASSHRDRGGEQYF
TRBV4-1	TRBJ1-5	16	CASSQSPAESNQPQHF
TRBV24-1	TRBJ2-5	17	CATSDLGTSGIRETQYF
TRBV3-1/TRBV3-2	TRBJ1-1	15	CASSSPSQGNTEAFF